What follows are 28 T cell receptor beta chains derived from one specimen sequenced in a study of response to subunit inactivated influenza vaccine. One entry per CDR3 protein results from TCRdb running MiXCR on the RT-PCR reads. The sample lists 150,000 to 200,000 distinct CDR3 sequences; about 12% were seen once. This same sample was also taken into another study, of T cells expressing NK-cell markers. From that report: Generation of TCR beta cDNA was performed by 5'RACE template switching incorporating UMIs.

The sample was CD8+ T cells sorted from PBMCs, taken 11 to 12 days after vaccination. The source of these receptors is a man aged 50-59 years who received an inactivated influenza vaccine.

V is TRBV28 and J is TRBJ2-3; D is perhaps TRBD2 (5 bases). Germline V gene data show CDR1 as MDHEN and CDR2 as SYDVKM. This CDR3 contains 13 residues. Between the trimmed V and J ends, which lost 5 bases and 2 bases, there was a span of 8 bases. In nucleotides, the CDR3 is TGTGCCAGCAGTACGGGATACACAGATACGCAGTATTTT. It codes for CASSTGYTDTQYF.

This clonotype was recorded once. This chain links TRBV9 with TRBJ2-5; no definite D call. The V gene lost 0 bases and the J gene lost 2 bases, with 11 bases spanning the gap. CDR3 length equals 15 residues. Per the germline V gene, CDR1 is SGDLS and CDR2 is YYNGEE. In DNA form, the CDR3 reads TGTGCCAGCAGCGTAGGGTCCGCAGCTCAAGAGACCCAGTACTTC. Protein: CASSVGSAAQETQYF.

The rearrangement links TRBV12-3 or TRBV12-4 to TRBJ1-1, with TRBD1 identical over 7 bases. CDR3 length equals 14 residues. The J segment lost 1 base and the V segment lost 5 bases, leaving 4 bases of the junction unmatched. CDR3 bases: TGTGCCAGCAGTCCGACAGGGTGGAACACTGAAGCTTTCTTT. Its translation is CASSPTGWNTEAFF.

The chain carries TRBV6-2 or TRBV6-3 and TRBJ2-7; D perhaps matches TRBD1 (6 bases). Trimming removed 3 bases from V and 2 bases from J, with 11 bases in between. The length of the CDR3 is 14 residues. Germline V lookup: CDR1 MNHEY, CDR2 SVGEGT. The chain's CDR3 is CASSYGGSTYEQYF. The CDR3 coding sequence is TGTGCCAGCAGTTATGGGGGCTCCACCTACGAGCAGTACTTC.

The chain recombines TRBV25-1 with TRBJ2-5; possibly TRBD1 for D (6 bases). Trimming cost V 6 bases and J 5 bases, with 16 bases left between them. Germline V CDR1 and CDR2: MGHDK, SYGVNS. CDR3 length equals 14 residues. The CDR3 region has the DNA TGTGCCAGCAGCGAAGAGGGGGTAGGGGAGACCCAGTACTTC. It yields the protein CASSEEGVGETQYF.

The count of this clonotype is one. At one end, the junction sequence differs from germline, possibly due to a read error. V gene TRBV7-7 combines with J gene TRBJ2-1; 8 bases are shared with TRBD2. Germline assignment: CDR1 SSHAT and CDR2 FNYEAQ (reference sequence). The CDR3 runs to 15 residues. CDR3 in amino acids: CASSPGLGTHNEQFF. The CDR3, as DNA: TGTGCTAGCAGCCCGGGACTAGGAACCCACAATGAGCAGTTCTTC.

The chain combines TRBV6-2 or TRBV6-3 with TRBJ2-7; D might be TRBD1 or TRBD2, each matching 6 bases. Trimming took off 4 bases at V and 3 bases at J, with 16 bases between the two ends. CDR3 size: 15 residues. Per the germline V gene, CDR1 is MNHEY and CDR2 is SVGEGT. In DNA, the CDR3 is TGTGCCAGCAGTTGGGACGGGGGCCAGGACTACGAGCAGTACTTC. It encodes CASSWDGGQDYEQYF.

The chain recombines TRBV9 with TRBJ2-2; D is undetermined. V dropped 2 bases and J dropped 6 bases, with 5 bases sitting between them. Germline CDR1 is SGDLS and CDR2 is YYNGEE. This CDR3 is 12 amino acids long. DNA for the CDR3: TGTGCCAGCAGCGTCCGCCCCGGGGAGCTGTTTTTT. Protein sequence: CASSVRPGELFF.

The chain employs TRBV2 and TRBJ2-7; D is uncertain. V was trimmed by 6 bases and J by 4 bases, leaving 13 bases between them. Germline CDR1 is SNHLY and CDR2 is FYNNEI. The CDR3 is made up of 13 amino acids. CDR3 bases: TGTGCCAGCAGCCAAGGTGGGCGGTACGAGCAGTACTTC. Amino acids: CASSQGGRYEQYF.

This clonotype was picked up many times. This chain connects TRBV16 to TRBJ2-7, with unresolved D. The CDR3 spans 12 residues. Germline V gene sequence: CDR1 KGHSY, CDR2 FQNENV. V gave up 3 bases and J gave up 4 bases, with 7 bases separating them. Here the CDR3 DNA reads TGTGCCAGCAGCCACTCACAATACGAGCAGTACTTC. This codes for CASSHSQYEQYF.

This clonotype occurred once. This may arise from a read error, as a much more abundant clone is one base away. This chain uses TRBV28 with TRBJ2-7; perhaps TRBD2 as D (5 bases). Germline lookup yields CDR1 MDHEN and CDR2 SYDVKM. The CDR3 length is 17 residues. V lost 7 bases, J lost 2 bases, and 24 bases lay in between. The CDR3 DNA sequence: TGTGCCAGCACCTTTGGAGGCCTTCTACGGAACCCCTACGAGCAGTACTTC. The encoded protein is CASTFGGLLRNPYEQYF. The complete variable domain, with remaining parts taken from reference TRBV28 and TRBJ2-7, reads DVKVTQSSRYLVKRTGEKVFLECVQDMDHENMFWYRQDPGLGLRLIYFSYDVKMKEKGDIPEGYSVSREKKERFSLILESASTNQTSMYLCASTFGGLLRNPYEQYFGPGTRLTVT.

This chain connects TRBV13 to TRBJ2-3; possibly TRBD1 or TRBD2 for D (5 bases each). This CDR3 has 15 amino acids. Trimming removed 1 base at V and 1 base at J, with 9 bases between. CDR1 and CDR2 from the germline V gene are PRHDT and FYEKMQ (reference sequence). CDR3 region: CASSLAVGRTDTQYF. The CDR3 DNA follows: TGTGCCAGCAGCTTAGCGGTGGGACGCACAGATACGCAGTATTTT.

This clonotype was picked up many times. This rearrangement joins TRBV10-3 to TRBJ2-7; D remains unclear. This CDR3 region has 9 residues. Germline assignment: CDR1 ENHRY and CDR2 SYGVKD. Trimming took off 11 bases at V and 0 bases at J, with 2 bases between the two ends. As DNA, the CDR3 is TGTGCCGTCTCCTACGAGCAGTACTTC. Translation: CAVSYEQYF.

In this sample, this clonotype turned up a few times. This chain uses TRBV20-1 with TRBJ2-1, with unresolved D. Per germline, CDR1 DFQATT and CDR2 SNEGSKA (reference sequence). CDR3 length equals 13 residues. Trimming cost V 0 bases and J 9 bases, with 12 bases left between them. As DNA, the CDR3 is TGCAGTGCTAGAGATTTGGGGTTCCCTGAGCAGTTCTTC. Translation gives CSARDLGFPEQFF.

This clonotype was found a few times. The chain couples TRBV6-2 or TRBV6-3 to TRBJ2-5; 7 bases map to TRBD1. The germline gives CDR1 MNHEY, CDR2 SVGEGT. This CDR3 spans 14 amino acids. V dropped 6 bases and J dropped 4; count of bases not matched to a gene: 8. In nucleotides, the CDR3 is TGTGCCAGCAGCGGACAGGTGGGCGGAGAGACCCAGTACTTC. Protein sequence: CASSGQVGGETQYF.

At least ten counts were recorded for this clonotype. The V call is TRBV29-1, the J call TRBJ2-1; TRBD1 agrees at 7 bases. V dropped 0 bases and J dropped 8; count of bases not matched to a gene: 13. Germline loops: CDR1 SQVTM, CDR2 ANQGSEA. The CDR3 loop spans 16 amino acids. CDR3 DNA: TGCAGCGTTGAAGATCCGGAGACAGGGTTTCTATATGAGCAGTTCTTC. This codes for CSVEDPETGFLYEQFF.

Ten or more counts support this clonotype. This CDR3 reads CASRTTLGHMNTEAFF. Written as DNA, the CDR3 is TGTGCCAGCAGGACGACGCTGGGACATATGAACACTGAAGCTTTCTTT. The chain has TRBV27 and TRBJ1-1, with D tentatively TRBD1 (6 bases). The CDR3 runs to 16 residues. CDR1 and CDR2 (germline): MNHEY, SMNVEV (reference sequence). Trimming shortened V by 6 bases and J by 0 bases, and 17 bases separated the two germline ends.

V and J are TRBV12-3 or TRBV12-4 and TRBJ1-5, with 8 bases lining up with TRBD1. The CDR3 covers 14 residues. The J segment lost 1 base and the V segment lost 7 bases, leaving 3 bases of the junction unmatched. The CDR3 DNA is TGTGCCAGCAAGGACAGGGAGAGCAATCAGCCCCAGCATTTT. Encoded protein: CASKDRESNQPQHF.

The V call is TRBV20-1, the J call TRBJ2-1; TRBD2 matches 7 bases. V trimming: 0 bases; J trimming: 0 bases; junction bases outside the gene matches: 8. CDR1 and CDR2 from the germline V gene are DFQATT and SNEGSKA (reference sequence). This CDR3 spans 17 amino acids. The CDR3 DNA reads TGCAGTGCTAGAGATGGGTTTGGCGGGAGCTCCTACAATGAGCAGTTCTTC. This gives the protein CSARDGFGGSSYNEQFF.

The chain joins TRBV20-1 to TRBJ2-1, with 9 bases lining up with TRBD2. CDR3 length: 13 residues. Looked up from germline, CDR1 is DFQATT and CDR2 is SNEGSKA (reference sequence). The junction had 8 bases not matched to a gene; V was cut back by 6 bases and J by 8 bases. The CDR3 spells CSAPTGLAYEQFF. In DNA, the CDR3 is TGCAGTGCCCCTACCGGACTAGCGTATGAGCAGTTCTTC.

The rearrangement joins TRBV27 to TRBJ1-5; D not resolved. Germline loops: CDR1 MNHEY, CDR2 SMNVEV (reference sequence). This CDR3 region has 15 residues. V gave up 5 bases and J gave up 0 bases, with 11 bases separating them. The CDR3 loop is CASSMGLYSNQPQHF. The DNA of the CDR3 is TGTGCCAGCAGTATGGGCCTCTATAGCAATCAGCCCCAGCATTTT.

This clonotype was observed a handful of times. The V and J genes are TRBV6-1 and TRBJ1-6; D is perhaps TRBD1 (6 bases). This CDR3 is built from 15 residues. CDR1 MNHNS and CDR2 SASEGT come from the germline V gene. Trimming removed 4 bases from V and 9 bases from J, with 16 bases in between. The CDR3 region is CASSVLSGGGSPLHF. CDR3 nucleotide sequence: TGTGCCAGCAGTGTGTTATCGGGGGGCGGTTCACCCCTCCACTTT.

V and J are TRBV5-1 and TRBJ2-7, with D possibly being TRBD2 (6 bases). The V gene's germline CDR1 is SGHRS and CDR2 YFSETQ. CDR3 length: 14 amino acids. V was pared by 4 bases and J by 5 bases, with 16 bases between. CDR3 region: CASSAPGLPNEQYF. The CDR3 DNA is TGCGCCAGCAGCGCACCGGGACTTCCGAACGAGCAGTACTTC.

This clonotype was counted between two and nine times. The V and J genes are TRBV5-1 and TRBJ2-3; D not resolved. V was trimmed by 1 base and J by 4 bases, leaving 7 bases between them. CDR1 is SGHRS, CDR2 YFSETQ, per germline. The CDR3 runs 13 residues. CDR3 residues: CASSLRGSDTQYF. Here the CDR3 DNA reads TGCGCCAGCAGCTTGCGAGGCTCAGATACGCAGTATTTT. Together with reference TRBV5-1 and TRBJ2-3, the CDR3 gives the full variable domain: KAGVTQTPRYLIKTRGQQVTLSCSPISGHRSVSWYQQTPGQGLQFLFEYFSETQRNKGNFPGRFSGRQFSNSRSEMNVSTLELGDSALYLCASSLRGSDTQYFGPGTRLTVL.

CDR3 nucleotides: TGTGCCAGCAGCCAAGATCGAAGCGGGAGGGCCGGGTCCTATGAGCAGTTCTTC. This encodes CASSQDRSGRAGSYEQFF. The V gene is TRBV3-1, the J gene TRBJ2-1; 10 bases align to TRBD2. The V gene's germline CDR1 is LGHDT and CDR2 YNNKEL (reference sequence). The CDR3 runs 18 residues. V lost 0 bases and J lost 8; bases outside the gene matches: 13.

This clonotype was seen repeatedly, ten times or more. This chain connects TRBV24-1 to TRBJ2-5, with 7 bases matching TRBD1. The CDR3 is 16 amino acids. Trimming cost V 4 bases and J 2 bases; bases outside gene matches: 9. Germline V gene lookup returns CDR1 KGHDR and CDR2 SFDVKD. The CDR3, as DNA: TGTGCCACCAGTGAGACCACAGGGGCCGGGCAAGAGACCCAGTACTTC. Its translation is CATSETTGAGQETQYF.

The table lists this clonotype with a few counts. The rearrangement joins TRBV4-1 to TRBJ1-1; perhaps TRBD1 as D (6 bases). V lost 6 bases, J lost 5 bases, and 19 bases lay in between. The CDR3 consists of 15 residues. CDR1 and CDR2 from the germline V gene are MGHRA and YSYEKL. The CDR3 here is CASSIKGGGWTEAFF. The CDR3 DNA reads TGCGCCAGCAGTATAAAAGGGGGAGGTTGGACTGAAGCTTTCTTT.

The chain combines TRBV28 with TRBJ1-5, with 9 positions matching TRBD1. Germline V lookup: CDR1 MDHEN, CDR2 SYDVKM. The CDR3 totals 15 residues. The trim removed 7 bases at V and 6 bases at J, leaving 10 bases unmatched. The CDR3: CASTRDRGGGQPQHF. DNA for the CDR3: TGTGCCAGCACCCGAGACAGGGGGGGAGGTCAGCCCCAGCATTTT.